Below, 24 T cell receptor beta chains from the same sample are listed, as sequenced in a study of blood T cells in healthy people across ages. The authors ran a second PCR of about 7 to 11 cycles using a sample-barcoded 5' primer and a J-beta primer mix. TCRdb reprocessed the 5' RACE reads with MiXCR, giving one entry per CDR3 protein. This table has about 900,000 distinct CDR3 sequences, about 44% appearing once. Source material: blood. The receptors were sampled from a man aged 25 to 45 in good health.

V usage is TRBV28 and J usage is TRBJ2-3, with 12 bases that match TRBD2. V trimming: 5 bases; J trimming: 5 bases; junction bases outside the gene matches: 8. The V gene's germline CDR1 is MDHEN and CDR2 SYDVKM. The CDR3 loop spans 16 amino acids. The CDR3 here is CASSGASGGVGDTQYF. As DNA, the CDR3 is TGTGCCAGCAGTGGAGCTAGCGGGGGGGTTGGAGATACGCAGTATTTT.

The CDR3 spells CASRVQGLAGELFF. In nucleotides, the CDR3 is TGTGCCAGCAGAGTACAGGGACTCGCCGGGGAGCTGTTTTTT. The rearrangement joins TRBV2 to TRBJ2-2; TRBD1 or TRBD2 may be the D gene (6 bases each). This CDR3 contains 14 residues. CDR1 and CDR2 from the germline V gene are SNHLY and FYNNEI. The V end was cut by 6 bases, the J end by 6 bases, with 14 bases between. The full variable domain, with the rest looked up from reference TRBV2 and TRBJ2-2, is EPEVTQTPSHQVTQMGQEVILRCVPISNHLYFYWYRQILGQKVEFLVSFYNNEISEKSEIFDDQFSVERPDGSNFTLKIRSTKLEDSAMYFCASRVQGLAGELFFGEGSRLTVL.

This clonotype was seen just once. The chain links TRBV7-6 to TRBJ2-5; TRBD1 is a possible D gene (5 bases). The tail of the sequence fits TRBJ2-1 better, so the J call may be wrong. The CDR3 has 15 residues. Germline V gene data show CDR1 as SGHVS and CDR2 as FNYEAQ. The chain's CDR3 is CASSLGRQSQETQFF. The CDR3 DNA reads TGTGCCAGCAGCTTAGGTCGACAGTCGCAAGAGACCCAGTTCTTC.

The chain uses TRBV20-1 and TRBJ2-1; D possibly corresponds to TRBD1 (5 bases). The CDR3 runs to 15 residues. V was cut by 5 bases and J by 0 bases, with 14 bases left in between. CDR1 and CDR2 from the germline V gene are DFQATT and SNEGSKA (reference sequence). The CDR3 nucleotides are TGCAGTGCTCGGACATTCACCCGCTCCTACAATGAGCAGTTCTTC. Translation gives CSARTFTRSYNEQFF.

The V gene is TRBV5-6, the J gene TRBJ2-1; D is uncertain. Germline V gene lookup returns CDR1 SGHDT and CDR2 YYEEEE. This CDR3 comprises 14 residues. Trimming stripped 5 bases from V and 0 bases from J, with 9 bases between. The CDR3 loop is CASSDPSSYNEQFF. CDR3 nucleotide sequence: TGTGCCAGCAGTGACCCGAGCTCCTACAATGAGCAGTTCTTC.

The chain is built from TRBV12-3 or TRBV12-4 and TRBJ1-4, with 10 bases matching TRBD1. V shed 5 bases, J shed 5 bases, and the junction held 8 bases outside the gene matches. The CDR3 covers 16 residues. CDR3 sequence (DNA): TGTGCCAGCAGTCCAGTTTTGGGACAGGGGAATGAAAAACTGTTTTTT. Translated: CASSPVLGQGNEKLFF.

The gene calls are TRBV5-1 and TRBJ1-1, with a weak D call TRBD1 (6 bases). The V gene lost 4 bases and the J gene lost 3 bases, with 16 bases spanning the gap. Germline lookup yields CDR1 SGHRS and CDR2 YFSETQ. CDR3 size: 15 residues. The CDR3 nucleotides are TGCGCCAGCAGCACCGGGACACTGGGTGACACTGAAGCTTTCTTT. This sequence encodes CASSTGTLGDTEAFF.

CDR3 loop: CASRDDREGEQFF. The CDR3 coding sequence is TGTGCCAGCAGGGACGACAGGGAAGGTGAGCAGTTCTTC. The genes are TRBV7-2 and TRBJ2-1; 7 nucleotides align to TRBD1. Per the germline V gene, CDR1 is SGHTA and CDR2 is FQGNSA. V lost 6 bases, J lost 9 bases, and 8 bases stayed unmatched. The CDR3 is made up of 13 amino acids.

This clonotype was counted a few times. The rearrangement links TRBV7-3 to TRBJ1-1; the D is unclear. In germline, CDR1 is SGHTA, CDR2 FQGTGA. This CDR3 has 13 amino acids. The V end was cut by 5 bases, the J end by 3 bases, with 10 bases between. CDR3 in DNA: TGTGCCAGCAGCCAGAGTGGGGACACTGAAGCTTTCTTT. It codes for CASSQSGDTEAFF.

The chain employs TRBV6-1 and TRBJ2-1, with D maybe TRBD1 (7 bases). CDR1 MNHNS and CDR2 SASEGT come from the germline V gene. The CDR3 sequence is 17 residues long. V shed 6 bases and J shed 6 bases, with 24 bases lying between them. The CDR3 region has the DNA TGTGCCAGCAGAAAGGGGGGACAGAAGGTCATGGGCAATGAGCAGTTCTTC. This gives the protein CASRKGGQKVMGNEQFF.

This chain uses TRBV10-3 with TRBJ1-6; no definite D call. The CDR3 runs 14 residues. The germline V gene encodes CDR1 ENHRY and CDR2 SYGVKD. The V and J ends lost 5 bases and 0 bases respectively, with 5 bases between them. DNA for the CDR3: TGTGCCATCAGTACCTTCTCCTATAATTCACCCCTCCACTTT. This translates into CAISTFSYNSPLHF.

The DNA of the CDR3 is TGTGCCACCTCGCGCGGCTACAGGGACCTGAGGCAGTACTTC. Translated: CATSRGYRDLRQYF. The chain combines TRBV28 with TRBJ2-5; possibly TRBD1 for D (6 bases). V lost 10 bases and J 11 bases, leaving 26 bases between the germline ends. CDR1 is MDHEN, CDR2 SYDVKM, per germline. This CDR3 has 14 residues. The entire variable domain, with the rest obtained from reference TRBV28 and TRBJ2-5, is as follows: DVKVTQSSRYLVKRTGEKVFLECVQDMDHENMFWYRQDPGLGLRLIYFSYDVKMKEKGDIPEGYSVSREKKERFSLILESASTNQTSMYLCATSRGYRDLRQYFGPGTRLLVL.

The chain joins TRBV24-1 to TRBJ2-1; 12 bases match TRBD2. Germline CDR1 KGHDR, CDR2 SFDVKD. V lost 0 bases, J lost 0 bases, and 11 bases stayed unmatched. The CDR3 is made up of 21 amino acids. The CDR3 sequence is CATSDLAQLAGGPGSYNEQFF. CDR3 bases: TGTGCCACCAGTGATTTGGCCCAGCTAGCGGGGGGGCCCGGCTCCTACAATGAGCAGTTCTTC.

This clonotype was observed many times. This chain joins TRBV2 and TRBJ2-3; 10 nucleotides align to TRBD2. Germline-derived CDR1 and CDR2 are SNHLY and FYNNEI. V was pared by 6 bases and J by 1 base, with 4 bases of the junction left unmatched. The CDR3 is 15 residues long. In nucleotides, the CDR3 is TGTGCCAGCAGCACCCTAGCGGGGGGCACAGATACGCAGTATTTT. Translation: CASSTLAGGTDTQYF. Supplemented by reference TRBV2 and TRBJ2-3, the full variable domain reads EPEVTQTPSHQVTQMGQEVILRCVPISNHLYFYWYRQILGQKVEFLVSFYNNEISEKSEIFDDQFSVERPDGSNFTLKIRSTKLEDSAMYFCASSTLAGGTDTQYFGPGTRLTVL.

This clonotype occurred a few times. J is TRBJ2-2 and V is TRBV27, with 7 bases fitting TRBD1. CDR1 and CDR2 from the germline V gene are MNHEY and SMNVEV (reference sequence). Trimming removed 5 bases from V and 4 bases from J; junction bases left unmatched: 4. CDR3 length equals 14 residues. The CDR3 region is CASSPTGTTGELFF. CDR3 in DNA: TGTGCCAGCAGTCCGACAGGGACCACCGGGGAGCTGTTTTTT.

The gene calls are TRBV7-2 and TRBJ1-5; D call uncertain. Germline V gene lookup returns CDR1 SGHTA and CDR2 FQGNSA. The CDR3 loop spans 14 amino acids. Deletions cut 3 bases from V and 4 bases from J, with 10 bases between. This CDR3 is CASSLDGPNQPQHF. The CDR3 DNA sequence: TGTGCCAGCAGCTTGGATGGACCTAATCAGCCCCAGCATTTT.

A few counts support this clonotype. The CDR3: CASSQDLQGFEKLFF. The CDR3 DNA follows: TGCGCCAGCAGCCAAGATTTACAGGGGTTTGAAAAACTGTTTTTT. The chain carries TRBV4-3 and TRBJ1-4; 7 nucleotides line up with TRBD1. Trimming took 0 bases from V and 7 from J; bases not matched to a gene: 5. CDR1 is LGHNA and CDR2 is YSLEER in the germline V gene. The CDR3 is 15 residues long.

The CDR3 loop reads CASTNNQESTDTQYF. For the CDR3, the DNA is TGTGCCAGCACCAACAACCAGGAGTCTACAGATACGCAGTATTTT. The gene calls are TRBV6-2 or TRBV6-3 and TRBJ2-3; D is unresolved. CDR1 MNHEY and CDR2 SVGEGT come from the germline V gene. The ends were cut back, 7 bases at V and 3 bases at J, with 17 bases in the middle. This CDR3 region has 15 residues.

The chain has TRBV20-1 and TRBJ2-1; no firm D call. This CDR3 has 14 amino acids. Trimming stripped 3 bases from V and 5 bases from J, with 14 bases between. Per the germline V gene, CDR1 is DFQATT and CDR2 is SNEGSKA (reference sequence). CDR3 loop: CSASLPARNNEQFF. In DNA, the CDR3 is TGCAGTGCTAGTTTGCCAGCCAGAAACAATGAGCAGTTCTTC.

The rearrangement uses TRBV18 and TRBJ2-5; 9 bases are shared with TRBD1. The germline CDR1 and CDR2 sequences are KGHSH and LQKENI. Losses at the gene ends were 3 bases for V and 11 bases for J; bases not matched to a gene: 13. The CDR3 totals 15 residues. CDR3 coding DNA: TGTGCCAGCTCACCGCCCGGGACAGGGAATGGAGAGCAGTACTTC. Amino acids: CASSPPGTGNGEQYF.

The chain employs TRBV30 and TRBJ1-2; no definite D call. Trimming took off 4 bases at V and 7 bases at J, with 10 bases between the two ends. The CDR3 contains 11 residues. Germline lookup yields CDR1 GTSNPN and CDR2 SVGIG (reference sequence). The CDR3 is CAWNLRSGYTF. The CDR3 DNA reads as TGTGCCTGGAACCTGCGGAGTGGCTACACCTTC.

The chain recombines TRBV25-1 with TRBJ2-7; D uncertain. This CDR3 region has 12 residues. The V end lost 4 bases, the J end lost 7 bases, and 11 bases lay between the germline ends. Germline lookup yields CDR1 MGHDK and CDR2 SYGVNS. The CDR3 here is CASSGQAEEQYF. The CDR3 bases are TGTGCCAGCAGTGGGCAGGCGGAGGAGCAGTACTTC.

This clonotype was counted a few times. This sequence joins TRBV29-1 and TRBJ2-7; D is ambiguous. The CDR3 has 11 residues. The V gene lost 2 bases and the J gene lost 1 base, with 3 bases spanning the gap. Germline V CDR1 and CDR2: SQVTM, ANQGSEA. CDR3 sequence (DNA): TGCAGCGTTGAAATATCCTACGAGCAGTACTTC. Residues: CSVEISYEQYF.

V and J are TRBV12-3 or TRBV12-4 and TRBJ1-2; 9 bases match TRBD1. Unmatched junction bases numbered 10, after V lost 3 bases and J lost 2 bases. The CDR3 is 17 amino acids. The CDR3 protein is CASSFAGQGHWNYGYTF. CDR3 sequence (DNA): TGTGCCAGCAGTTTTGCGGGACAGGGACATTGGAACTATGGCTACACCTTC.